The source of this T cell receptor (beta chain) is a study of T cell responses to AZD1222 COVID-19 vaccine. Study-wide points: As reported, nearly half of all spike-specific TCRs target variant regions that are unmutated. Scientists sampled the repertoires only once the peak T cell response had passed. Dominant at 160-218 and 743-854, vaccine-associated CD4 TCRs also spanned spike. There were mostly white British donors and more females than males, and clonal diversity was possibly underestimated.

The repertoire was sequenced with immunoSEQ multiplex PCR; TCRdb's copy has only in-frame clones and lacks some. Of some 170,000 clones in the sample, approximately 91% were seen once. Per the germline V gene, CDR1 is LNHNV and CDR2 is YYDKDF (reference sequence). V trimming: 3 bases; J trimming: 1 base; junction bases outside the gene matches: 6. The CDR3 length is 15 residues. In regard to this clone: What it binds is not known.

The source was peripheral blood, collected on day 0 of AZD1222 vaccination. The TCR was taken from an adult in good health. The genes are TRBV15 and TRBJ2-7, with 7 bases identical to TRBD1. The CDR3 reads CATSSDRERSYEQYF. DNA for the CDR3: TGTGCCACCAGCAGCGACAGGGAACGTTCCTACGAGCAGTACTTC.